The source of this T cell receptor beta chain is a study of blood T cell repertoires in COVID-19. Study at large: Samples taken during acute and convalescent COVID-19 were collected in the United States, Italy and Spain. T cells, B-cell-depleted T cells, or PBMCs supplied cDNA or gDNA.

Deletions cut 5 bases from V and 2 bases from J, with 15 bases between. CDR1 and CDR2 (germline): MNHEY, SVGEGT. The CDR3 spans 15 residues. In the original processing: Cell counts per sample came from amplifying reference gene primers. Clones were read by immunoSEQ multiplex PCR, and TCRdb kept only the in-frame ones, dropping some. Clonal size and the V and J genes are those of that table, whereas D and trimming came from the DNA. The repertoire consists of some 200,000 clones, with 84% occurring once and the leading ten covering roughly 2.3%. The specimen sequenced was peripheral blood. The sequence derives from a woman aged 60-75 years with acute or convalescent COVID-19. This chain joins TRBV6-2 or TRBV6-3 and TRBJ1-2, with D possibly TRBD1 on 6 matching bases. The CDR3 protein is CASSGIVRGNYGYTF. As DNA, the CDR3 is TGTGCCAGCAGTGGTATCGTCAGGGGAAACTATGGCTACACCTTC.